The sequence of this T cell receptor (beta chain) was determined in a study of OX40 agonist ivuxolimab in advanced cancers. Study as a whole: The study treated patients with ivuxolimab, an agonistic anti-OX40 (CD134) antibody. Points from the study as a whole: At 0.1 to 3.0 mg/kg, clonal expansion of CD4+ and CD8+ blood T cells had occurred by week 6. Undetermined was the antigen specificity of the expanded peripheral T cells.

Germline V gene sequence: CDR1 GTSNPN, CDR2 SVGIG (reference sequence). Trimming shortened V by 6 bases and J by 2 bases, and 8 bases separated the two germline ends. The CDR3 extends over 12 amino acids. The study sampled blood at baseline, cycle 4 day 1, and cycle 7 day 1. Clones were read by immunoSEQ multiplex PCR, and TCRdb kept only the in-frame ones, dropping some. The sample yields tens of thousands of clones, 84% seen once. In its sample, this clone was seen a few times. Its antigen remains unknown. The clonotype was recovered from an adult with an advanced solid tumor such as melanoma, head and neck, liver or kidney cancer. Source: CD4+ or CD8+ T cells sorted from blood, taken in a trial of the OX40 agonist ivuxolimab. The chain employs TRBV30 and TRBJ1-3; D gene uncertain. CDR3 sequence: CACVTPGNTIYF. CDR3 nucleotides: TGTGCCTGCGTGACACCTGGAAACACCATATATTTT.